The sequence of this TCR beta chain was determined in a study of patients and donors after allogeneic stem cell transplantation. This clonotype occurred a few times. TCRdb processed the RT-PCR reads anew with MiXCR; each CDR3 protein has one entry. The sample shows over 130,000 distinct CDR3 sequences, about 36% of them seen only once. Sequenced input: blood, either unsorted or a sorted T cell fraction (not recorded which). This receptor was taken from a human donor who was either an allogeneic HSCT recipient or a stem cell or donor lymphocyte infusion donor (not recorded which). It is not recorded whose cells these are; they may come from a transplant donor.

The CDR3 loop reads CASSRPGGQGSSPLHF. CDR3 nucleotide sequence: TGTGCCAGCAGCCGCCCTGGGGGACAGGGATCTTCACCCCTCCACTTT. The V gene is TRBV14, the J gene TRBJ1-6; 9 bases map to TRBD1. In germline, CDR1 is SGHDN, CDR2 FVKESK. The CDR3 has 16 amino acids. V gave up 4 bases and J gave up 9 bases; unmatched junction bases: 10. Based on the CDR3 plus reference TRBV14 and TRBJ1-6, the full variable domain is EAGVTQFPSHSVIEKGQTVTLRCDPISGHDNLYWYRRVMGKEIKFLLHFVKESKQDESGMPNNRFLAERTGGTYSTLKVQPAELEDSGVYFCASSRPGGQGSSPLHFGNGTRLTVT.